These 5 T cell receptor beta chains share one sample of origin, sequenced in a study of T cells in Graves' hyperthyroidism and ophthalmopathy. Amplified TCR beta CDR3 regions derived from RNA transcripts. The primer set for the first-round RT-PCR of the TCR CDR3 was HTBI. TCRdb re-called the multiplex PCR reads with MiXCR, one entry per CDR3 protein. The sample carries hundreds of thousands of distinct CDR3 sequences, 14% recorded once. The sample was blood. The receptors were gathered from a woman aged 35 to 49 with Graves' hyperthyroidism.

This clonotype was counted at least ten times. The V gene is TRBV11-3, the J gene TRBJ2-7; weak D call: TRBD1 (6 bases). The germline V gene encodes CDR1 SGHNT and CDR2 YENEEA. The V and J ends lost 0 bases and 3 bases respectively, with 15 bases between them. CDR3 length: 16 amino acids. The DNA of the CDR3 is TGTGCCAGCAGCTTAGAACAGGGAAGTGGTAACTACGAGCAGTACTTC. It translates to CASSLEQGSGNYEQYF.

In its sample, this clonotype was seen many times. As DNA, the CDR3 is TGTGCCAGCAGTTTATCAGGGGTGAGAACTGAAGCTTTCTTT. Translated: CASSLSGVRTEAFF. The V call is TRBV27, the J call TRBJ1-1; a weak D match, TRBD1 (5 bases). Germline V CDR1 and CDR2: MNHEY, SMNVEV (reference sequence). The CDR3 extends over 14 amino acids. V lost 0 bases, J lost 5 bases, and 10 bases lay in between.

This clonotype has only a few counts. The chain uses TRBV28 and TRBJ2-3; the D is unclear. The CDR3 contains 15 residues. The germline V gene encodes CDR1 MDHEN and CDR2 SYDVKM. With 3 bases removed from V and 0 bases from J, the gap between germline ends came to 10 bases. The CDR3 spells CASSFGFPSTDTQYF. The CDR3 DNA is TGTGCCAGCAGTTTCGGCTTCCCGAGCACAGATACGCAGTATTTT.

This clonotype was counted a few times. V is TRBV6-1 and J is TRBJ2-3, with TRBD1 matching 9 bases. Germline-derived CDR1 and CDR2 are MNHNS and SASEGT. With 6 bases clipped from V and 0 bases from J, the junction kept 4 bases outside the gene matches. The CDR3 has 15 amino acids. This CDR3 is CASRRTGVSTDTQYF. The CDR3 coding sequence is TGTGCCAGCAGACGGACAGGGGTCAGCACAGATACGCAGTATTTT.

Concerning this clonotype: A much larger clone differs by one base, so this may be a read error. The CDR3 carries no conserved terminal phenylalanine or tryptophan, so it likely arises from a read error. This rearrangement joins TRBV20-1 to TRBJ2-7, with D uncertain. Trimming left V 7 bases short and J 0 bases short, with 10 bases between. The CDR3 totals 12 residues. CDR1 is DFQATT and CDR2 is SNEGSKA in the germline V gene (reference sequence). The CDR3: CSVPTLSYEQYL. CDR3 nucleotide sequence: TGCAGTGTTCCGACTCTCTCCTACGAGCAGTACCTC.